These 14 T cell receptor beta chains share one sample of origin, sequenced in a study of CD8+ T cells in alopecia areata. Isolated RNA was reverse transcribed into cDNA used as the sequencing template. The data were produced by immunoSEQ multiplex PCR, yet TCRdb's version contains in-frame clones alone and is incomplete. Of approximately 140,000 clones listed, around 47% are singletons. Sequenced material: CD4+ T cells sorted from blood. These receptors came from a human donor with alopecia areata.

The chain's CDR3 is CAWRGLAGGETQYF. The DNA of the CDR3 is TGTGCCTGGAGGGGACTAGCGGGAGGAGAGACCCAGTACTTC. This sequence joins TRBV30 and TRBJ2-5; 15 positions agree with TRBD2. V gave up 3 bases and J gave up 4 bases; unmatched junction bases: 0. The CDR3 length is 14 residues. In germline, CDR1 is GTSNPN, CDR2 SVGIG (reference sequence). The full variable domain, rest sourced from reference TRBV30 and TRBJ2-5, is SQTIHQWPATLVQPVGSPLSLECTVEGTSNPNLYWYRQAAGRGLQLLFYSVGIGQISSEVPQNLSASRPQDRQFILSSKKLLLSDSGFYLCAWRGLAGGETQYFGPGTRLLVL.

Only a few counts were recorded for this clone. The chain joins TRBV5-1 to TRBJ2-7; TRBD2 matches 12 bases. The V and J ends lost 3 bases and 0 bases, in that order; junction bases with no gene match: 7. The germline V gene has CDR1 SGHRS and CDR2 YFSETQ. This CDR3 spans 17 amino acids. CDR3: CASSSGLAGPSSYEQYF. The CDR3 DNA is TGCGCCAGCAGCTCGGGACTAGCGGGTCCGAGCTCCTACGAGCAGTACTTC.

The chain couples TRBV28 to TRBJ1-2; D is unresolved. Trimming took 10 bases from V and 2 from J, leaving 20 bases between them. Germline V gives CDR1 MDHEN, CDR2 SYDVKM. This CDR3 region has 15 residues. As DNA, the CDR3 is TGTGCCACGTTCTCGACAATCACTAGAAACTATGGCTACACCTTC. Translating it yields CATFSTITRNYGYTF.

There are a few counts of this clone. The V gene is TRBV14, the J gene TRBJ1-4; D is undetermined. Trimming pared 0 bases from V and 0 bases from J, leaving 8 bases between. This CDR3 has 16 residues. Germline V CDR1 and CDR2: SGHDN, FVKESK. The CDR3 DNA reads TGTGCCAGCAGCCAAGATAAGCTCACAACTAATGAAAAACTGTTTTTT. It is translated as CASSQDKLTTNEKLFF.

The rearrangement uses TRBV29-1 and TRBJ1-1; unclear D gene. The germline V and J ends were trimmed by 4 bases and 2 bases, with 17 bases remaining between them. This CDR3 spans 15 amino acids. CDR1 is SQVTM and CDR2 is ANQGSEA in the germline V gene. The CDR3 is CSVVGRGRGNTEAFF. The CDR3 region has the DNA TGCAGCGTTGTGGGCCGTGGGAGAGGCAACACTGAAGCTTTCTTT.

This chain joins TRBV5-1 and TRBJ1-2; TRBD1 matches 7 bases. This CDR3 comprises 17 residues. The V gene end was trimmed by 3 bases and the J gene end by 1 base; junction bases not matched to a gene: 12. CDR1 is SGHRS and CDR2 is YFSETQ in the germline V gene. The CDR3 protein is CASSSELHRGLNYGYTF. The CDR3 region has the DNA TGCGCCAGCAGCTCTGAATTACACAGGGGCCTTAACTATGGCTACACCTTC. Based on the CDR3 plus reference TRBV5-1 and TRBJ1-2, the full variable domain is KAGVTQTPRYLIKTRGQQVTLSCSPISGHRSVSWYQQTPGQGLQFLFEYFSETQRNKGNFPGRFSGRQFSNSRSEMNVSTLELGDSALYLCASSSELHRGLNYGYTFGSGTRLTVV.

Written as DNA, the CDR3 is TGTGCCAGCAGTGAGGGGTGGGGCGTCGGGGCCAACGTCCTGACTTTC. Amino acid sequence: CASSEGWGVGANVLTF. The gene calls are TRBV25-1 and TRBJ2-6; D might be TRBD1 (5 bases). Trimming left V 3 bases short and J 4 bases short, with 13 bases between. The germline V gene has CDR1 MGHDK and CDR2 SYGVNS. The CDR3 is made up of 16 amino acids.

In this sample, this clone turned up a few times. The chain has TRBV29-1 and TRBJ2-3; the D gene is possibly TRBD1 (5 bases). V was clipped by 6 bases and J by 4 bases, with 14 bases between them. The CDR3 length is 13 residues. From germline, CDR1 is SQVTM and CDR2 ANQGSEA. CDR3 bases: TGCAGCGTAAGGGGAAGAATCTCAGATACGCAGTATTTT. Protein sequence: CSVRGRISDTQYF.

This chain connects TRBV5-1 to TRBJ2-2; maybe TRBD2 (6 bases). The CDR3 length is 14 residues. CDR1 is SGHRS, CDR2 YFSETQ, per germline. V was cut by 10 bases and J by 0 bases, with 13 bases left in between. CDR3 in amino acids: CASNGGANTGELFF. The CDR3 bases are TGCGCCTCAAACGGGGGTGCGAACACCGGGGAGCTGTTTTTT.

The sample holds a few counts of this clone. This chain joins TRBV5-1 and TRBJ2-2; D perhaps matches TRBD2 (5 bases). The CDR3 has 13 residues. Germline V gives CDR1 SGHRS, CDR2 YFSETQ. V was clipped by 6 bases and J by 1 base, with 7 bases between them. This CDR3 reads CASKAGNTGELFF. CDR3 sequence (DNA): TGCGCCAGCAAGGCGGGGAACACCGGGGAGCTGTTTTTT. The full variable domain, rest sourced from reference TRBV5-1 and TRBJ2-2, is KAGVTQTPRYLIKTRGQQVTLSCSPISGHRSVSWYQQTPGQGLQFLFEYFSETQRNKGNFPGRFSGRQFSNSRSEMNVSTLELGDSALYLCASKAGNTGELFFGEGSRLTVL.

This chain joins TRBV29-1 and TRBJ2-5; 8 nucleotides agree with TRBD2. CDR3 length: 14 residues. In germline, CDR1 is SQVTM, CDR2 ANQGSEA. The trim removed 4 bases at V and 2 bases at J, leaving 6 bases unmatched. CDR3 bases: TGCAGCGTTGCGGGGGGGCGCCGGCAAGAGACCCAGTACTTC. It specifies CSVAGGRRQETQYF.

This clone turned up a few times. V usage is TRBV5-1 and J usage is TRBJ1-2; weak D call: TRBD1 (5 bases). The germline V gene encodes CDR1 SGHRS and CDR2 YFSETQ. V gave up 4 bases and J gave up 4 bases, with 20 bases separating them. The CDR3 loop spans 16 amino acids. The CDR3 region is CASSDDGAGWGYGYTF. DNA of the CDR3: TGCGCCAGCAGCGATGATGGGGCAGGCTGGGGCTATGGCTACACCTTC.

This clone appeared a single time. V is TRBV2 and J is TRBJ2-7, with unresolved D. Trimming shortened V by 6 bases and J by 0 bases, and 9 bases separated the two germline ends. CDR1 and CDR2 from the germline V gene are SNHLY and FYNNEI. This CDR3 region has 13 residues. This chain's CDR3 is CASSFKSSYEQYF. DNA for the CDR3: TGTGCCAGCAGCTTCAAGTCCTCCTACGAGCAGTACTTC.

This clone was detected only a few times. The chain couples TRBV6-6 to TRBJ2-1, with unresolved D. Germline-derived CDR1 and CDR2 are MNHNY and SVGAGI (reference sequence). Trimming shortened V by 7 bases and J by 5 bases, and 6 bases separated the two germline ends. The CDR3 totals 11 residues. The CDR3 DNA reads as TGTGCCAGCACCGTAAACAATGAGCAGTTCTTC. This codes for CASTVNNEQFF.